Sequencing of this T cell receptor (beta chain) was carried out in a study of identical twins. In this sample, this clonotype turned up a few times. Antigen unknown. The donors were all healthy and Caucasian. The ends were cut back, 5 bases at V and 5 bases at J, with 22 bases in the middle. CDR3 size: 18 residues. The germline CDR1 and CDR2 sequences are SGHAT and FQNNGV. Whole-study results and caveats: Conclusions leaned on cross-sectional statistical analysis and did not track the same donors over time. Zero-insertion findings could be partly confounded by invariant cells (MAIT and iNKT cells). Excess twin sharing in beta out-of-frame sequences was weaker.

From the 5' RACE reads, TCRdb called clonotypes with MiXCR, one entry per CDR3 protein. Found here are roughly 1.6 million distinct CDR3 sequences, less than 35% of them singletons; the top ten hold less than 0.35%. The sequence was collected from a newborn girl in good health. The genes are TRBV11-2 and TRBJ1-6, with a weak D call TRBD1 (6 bases). Sequences were obtained from cord blood. The CDR3 loop reads CASSHRVYTRSNNSPLHF. The CDR3 nucleotides read TGTGCCAGCAGCCACAGGGTTTACACCCGGTCGAATAATTCACCCCTCCACTTT.